This record concerns one T cell receptor (beta chain) sequence. The antigen remains unidentified. The source of the sample is a study of T cells in localized non-small cell lung cancer. The study's findings and limits: In uninvolved adjacent lung, T cell clonality reached its highest value, exceeding tumor. A median around 57 of the top 100 tumor clones appeared in adjacent lung. There was an association of higher blood T cell density with longer overall survival.

The repertoire was sequenced with immunoSEQ multiplex PCR; TCRdb's copy has only in-frame clones and lacks some. Among over 25,000 clones listed, about 80% were seen once. The sequencing here drew on peripheral blood, taken before any cancer treatment. This sequence was found in a male donor aged 60 or older with stage II squamous cell lung carcinoma.

DNA of the CDR3: TGCGCCAGCAGCAGGACAGAATTGAACACTGAAGCTTTCTTT. It encodes CASSRTELNTEAFF. The V call is TRBV5-1, the J call TRBJ1-1; maybe TRBD1 (6 bases). This CDR3 spans 14 amino acids. Trimming pared 4 bases from V and 0 bases from J, leaving 10 bases between. Germline values: CDR1 SGHRS, CDR2 YFSETQ.